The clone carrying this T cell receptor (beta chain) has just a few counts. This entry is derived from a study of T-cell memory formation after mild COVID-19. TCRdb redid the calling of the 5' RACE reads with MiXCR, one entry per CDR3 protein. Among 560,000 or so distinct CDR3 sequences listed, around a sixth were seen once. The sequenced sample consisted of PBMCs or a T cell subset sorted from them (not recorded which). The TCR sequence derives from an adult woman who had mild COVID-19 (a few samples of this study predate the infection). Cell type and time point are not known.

As DNA, the CDR3 is TGTGCCAGCAGCTCCGGGGGGTTGCATGAGCAGTTCTTC. Its translation is CASSSGGLHEQFF. The chain combines TRBV7-2 with TRBJ2-1, with 7 positions matching TRBD2. V lost 4 bases, J lost 8 bases, and 5 bases stayed unmatched. Germline values: CDR1 SGHTA, CDR2 FQGNSA. This CDR3 comprises 13 residues. The variable domain in full, with the rest retrieved from reference TRBV7-2 and TRBJ2-1, is GAGVSQSPSNKVTEKGKDVELRCDPISGHTALYWYRQSLGQGLEFLIYFQGNSAPDKSGLPSDRFSAERTGGSVSTLTIQRTQQEDSAVYLCASSSGGLHEQFFGPGTRLTVL.